One sample yielded the 23 T cell receptor beta chains listed below, sequenced in a study of T-cell memory formation after mild COVID-19. From the 5' RACE reads, TCRdb called clonotypes with MiXCR, one entry per CDR3 protein. The sample holds 430,000 or so distinct CDR3 sequences; about 23% are singletons and the top ten take under 15%. Sequencing was done on a sample of PBMCs or a T cell subset sorted from them (not recorded which). These TCRs come from an adult woman who had mild COVID-19 (a few samples of this study predate the infection). Cell type and time point are not known.

The rearrangement joins TRBV10-3 to TRBJ2-3, with a tentative D call TRBD1 (5 bases). The germline gives CDR1 ENHRY, CDR2 SYGVKD. This CDR3 has 15 residues. V was trimmed by 3 bases and J by 3 bases, leaving 13 bases between them. The CDR3 reads CAISEGQGQTDTQYF. The CDR3 nucleotides are TGTGCCATCAGTGAAGGTCAGGGTCAGACAGATACGCAGTATTTT.

The V gene is TRBV7-2, the J gene TRBJ2-7, with D possibly being TRBD2 (6 bases). CDR1 and CDR2 from the germline V gene are SGHTA and FQGNSA. V was cut by 5 bases and J by 4 bases, with 18 bases left in between. The CDR3 has 15 residues. In DNA, the CDR3 is TGTGCCAGCAGCCCGGGTTACCGGGCGGGGTACGAGCAGTACTTC. Its protein is CASSPGYRAGYEQYF.

This clonotype was recorded many times. The chain joins TRBV7-9 to TRBJ2-7; tentatively, D is TRBD2 (5 bases). The CDR3 sequence is 13 residues long. The germline V gene has CDR1 SEHNR and CDR2 FQNEAQ (reference sequence). Trimming pared 3 bases from V and 0 bases from J, leaving 6 bases between. CDR3 nucleotide sequence: TGTGCCAGCAGCTTTACTAGCTCCTACGAGCAGTACTTC. As protein: CASSFTSSYEQYF.

This chain connects TRBV5-6 to TRBJ2-3, with a possible D match to TRBD1 (5 bases). The CDR3 covers 14 residues. Germline V CDR1 and CDR2: SGHDT, YYEEEE. The germline V and J ends were trimmed by 4 bases and 1 base, with 10 bases remaining between them. This chain's CDR3 is CASSPDTRTDTQYF. DNA of the CDR3: TGTGCCAGCAGCCCGGACACCCGCACAGATACGCAGTATTTT.

V gene TRBV12-3 or TRBV12-4 combines with J gene TRBJ2-7; 7 bases align to TRBD2. With V trimmed by 5 bases and J by 2 bases, 12 bases remained unmatched. This CDR3 is 16 amino acids long. CDR3 amino acids: CASSPRLAVAPYEQYF. The CDR3 bases are TGTGCCAGCAGTCCCAGACTAGCCGTAGCCCCCTACGAGCAGTACTTC.

The chain couples TRBV7-3 to TRBJ2-3, with TRBD2 identical over 8 bases. V lost 0 bases to trimming and J lost 6 bases; unmatched junction nucleotides: 8. Germline CDR1 is SGHTA and CDR2 is FQGTGA. CDR3 length equals 16 residues. CDR3 loop: CASSLTPGLVTDTQYF. The CDR3 DNA reads as TGTGCCAGCAGCTTAACTCCGGGACTAGTTACGGATACGCAGTATTTT.

The V and J genes are TRBV21-1 and TRBJ1-2. TRBV21-1 is reported as a pseudogene. CDR3 length: 12 residues. CDR3 nucleotides: TGTGTCCGCCAGTCGAGTTACTATGGCTACACCTTC. It encodes CVRQSSYYGYTF.

The chain employs TRBV6-2 or TRBV6-3 and TRBJ2-7; D is possibly TRBD2 (7 bases). The CDR3 runs to 15 residues. Germline loops: CDR1 MNHEY, CDR2 SVGEGT. V shed 5 bases and J shed 0 bases, with 14 bases lying between them. Here the CDR3 DNA reads TGTGCCAGCAGTCCGGCGGGGGCTTCCTCCTACGAGCAGTACTTC. Protein: CASSPAGASSYEQYF.

The chain joins TRBV6-1 to TRBJ2-2; D uncertain. Germline-derived CDR1 and CDR2 are MNHNS and SASEGT. This CDR3 comprises 15 residues. V lost 1 base, J lost 10 bases, and 16 bases lay in between. The CDR3 nucleotides read TGTGCCAGCAGTGAAGGCGGCTCCGTATTTGTGGAGCTGTTTTTT. Translating it yields CASSEGGSVFVELFF.

In this sample, this clonotype turned up a few times. This sequence joins TRBV24-1 and TRBJ2-5; maybe TRBD1 (6 bases). V dropped 12 bases and J dropped 1 base, with 17 bases sitting between them. The CDR3 extends over 14 amino acids. From germline, CDR1 is KGHDR and CDR2 SFDVKD. CDR3 nucleotide sequence: TGTGCCTCCCAAGCACAGGGACCCCAAGAGACCCAGTACTTC. Encoded protein: CASQAQGPQETQYF.

This clonotype showed up just a few times. The chain recombines TRBV5-5 with TRBJ2-3, with 7 positions matching TRBD1. J lost 4 bases, V lost 1 base, and 9 bases had no gene match. This CDR3 has 16 residues. CDR1 and CDR2 (germline): SGHKS, YYEKEE (reference sequence). The CDR3 is CASSLPMIQGADTQYF. DNA of the CDR3: TGTGCCAGCAGCTTGCCGATGATTCAGGGGGCAGATACGCAGTATTTT.

The count of this clonotype is one. The rearrangement uses TRBV5-1 and TRBJ2-5, with D perhaps given as TRBD1 or TRBD2 (5 bases each). The CDR3 covers 16 residues. Trimming stripped 7 bases from V and 4 bases from J, with 23 bases between. CDR1 is SGHRS and CDR2 is YFSETQ in the germline V gene. In nucleotides, the CDR3 is TGCGCCAGCGCCGGGGTAACTAGAGGGGCAGGAGAGACCCAGTACTTC. It is translated as CASAGVTRGAGETQYF.

This clonotype was picked up a small number of times. The V gene is TRBV24-1, the J gene TRBJ2-3, with D perhaps assigned TRBD1 or TRBD2 (5 bases each). The length of the CDR3 is 16 residues. The V gene lost 4 bases and the J gene lost 4 bases, with 17 bases spanning the gap. CDR1 KGHDR and CDR2 SFDVKD come from the germline V gene. The CDR3, as DNA: TGTGCCACCAGTGACACGGGACGGAAAGGGTCAGATACGCAGTATTTT. Its protein product is CATSDTGRKGSDTQYF.

This clonotype was counted only a few times. The genes are TRBV7-3 and TRBJ2-1, with TRBD2 matching 9 bases. Germline assignment: CDR1 SGHTA and CDR2 FQGTGA. The CDR3 totals 15 residues. V lost 1 base to trimming and J lost 9 bases; unmatched junction nucleotides: 7. The CDR3 protein is CASSLRGGRAAEQFF. CDR3 DNA sequence: TGTGCCAGCAGCTTAAGGGGCGGGAGGGCTGCTGAGCAGTTCTTC.

This clonotype was detected ten times or more. This chain links TRBV12-3 or TRBV12-4 with TRBJ2-1, with 10 positions matching TRBD2. Trimming cost V 6 bases and J 2 bases; bases outside gene matches: 4. The CDR3 consists of 15 residues. This CDR3 is CASSSTSGPYNEQFF. Written as DNA, the CDR3 is TGTGCCAGCAGCTCGACTAGCGGGCCCTACAATGAGCAGTTCTTC.

J is TRBJ2-7 and V is TRBV12-3 or TRBV12-4; D remains ambiguous. Trimming cost V 5 bases and J 2 bases, with 10 bases left between them. The CDR3 covers 13 residues. CDR3 in amino acids: CASSPLGPYEQYF. CDR3 nucleotide sequence: TGTGCCAGCAGTCCCCTGGGTCCCTACGAGCAGTACTTC.

Only a few counts were recorded for this clonotype. The chain links TRBV7-9 to TRBJ2-7; 7 nucleotides align to TRBD2. Germline trimming cut 6 bases from V and 3 bases from J; bases unmatched to any gene: 8. The CDR3 is 14 residues long. The germline gives CDR1 SEHNR, CDR2 FQNEAQ (reference sequence). CDR3 loop: CASSTPGGSYEQYF. CDR3 DNA sequence: TGTGCCAGCAGTACACCCGGGGGGAGCTACGAGCAGTACTTC. The whole variable domain, filled in from reference TRBV7-9 and TRBJ2-7, reads DTGVSQNPRHKITKRGQNVTFRCDPISEHNRLYWYRQTLGQGPEFLTYFQNEAQLEKSRLLSDRFSAERPKGSFSTLEIQRTEQGDSAMYLCASSTPGGSYEQYFGPGTRLTVT.

In this sample, this clonotype turned up a few times. The chain uses TRBV7-3 and TRBJ1-6, with 10 bases aligning to TRBD1. Trimming removed 5 bases from V and 4 bases from J; junction bases left unmatched: 5. The CDR3 consists of 16 residues. Looked up from germline, CDR1 is SGHTA and CDR2 is FQGTGA. The CDR3 sequence is CASSLTGGIYNSPLHF. CDR3 DNA: TGTGCCAGCAGCCTGACAGGGGGCATATATAATTCACCCCTCCACTTT.

This clonotype was detected a few times. The rearrangement uses TRBV29-1 and TRBJ2-7; the match to TRBD2 covers 11 bases. The germline gives CDR1 SQVTM, CDR2 ANQGSEA. V lost 4 bases and J lost 2; bases outside the gene matches: 4. The CDR3 spans 14 residues. Here the CDR3 DNA reads TGCAGCGTTGCCCGGACTAGCGGGCCCTACGAGCAGTACTTC. Amino acid sequence: CSVARTSGPYEQYF.

This clonotype was detected a few times. The chain has TRBV20-1 and TRBJ1-1; D perhaps matches TRBD1 (5 bases). CDR1 is DFQATT, CDR2 SNEGSKA, per germline (reference sequence). Trimming stripped 2 bases from V and 5 bases from J, with 12 bases between. CDR3 length: 13 residues. This CDR3 reads CSARQPGITEAFF. The CDR3 DNA is TGCAGTGCTAGACAACCAGGGATAACTGAAGCTTTCTTT.

This clonotype appeared a few times. This chain links TRBV7-3 with TRBJ2-2, with 8 bases identical to TRBD2. V trimming: 5 bases; J trimming: 4 bases; junction bases outside the gene matches: 6. This CDR3 contains 15 residues. Germline-derived CDR1 and CDR2 are SGHTA and FQGTGA. DNA of the CDR3: TGTGCCAGCAGCACAACGGGGGGGCGCACCGGGGAGCTGTTTTTT. The encoded protein is CASSTTGGRTGELFF.

This clonotype was counted a few times. J is TRBJ2-6 and V is TRBV3-1; possibly TRBD1 or TRBD2 for D (5 bases each). CDR3 length equals 15 residues. Deletions cut 4 bases from V and 4 bases from J, with 11 bases between. The V gene's germline CDR1 is LGHDT and CDR2 YNNKEL (reference sequence). CDR3: CASSPSGTGANVLTF. The CDR3 DNA follows: TGTGCCAGCAGCCCGTCCGGGACCGGGGCCAACGTCCTGACTTTC.

CDR3 sequence reads: CASSWRVDYGYTF. The CDR3 bases are TGTGCCAGCAGCTGGAGGGTCGACTATGGCTACACCTTC. This chain uses TRBV7-9 with TRBJ1-2; D call uncertain. Germline values: CDR1 SEHNR, CDR2 FQNEAQ (reference sequence). CDR3 length equals 13 residues. With 4 bases removed from V and 3 bases from J, the gap between germline ends came to 9 bases.